Below, one T cell receptor beta chain is given with its context. This clone was counted between two and nine times. This clone's antigen is unknown. No base quality information exists; no much larger clone differs at one position. From each donor, a single peripheral blood sample of 100 to 150 mL on average was drawn into heparinised tubes. Using a panel that included CD45RO, CCR7, CD25, CD127, CD95 and CD27, naive, central memory, regulatory and stem cell-like memory CD4+ T cells were sorted on a BD FACSAria II. Purity was above 95% for every sorted population. PBMCs were isolated immediately by Lymphoprep density gradient centrifugation and stained directly without culture. Samples were stained and sorted in pairs, with one healthy donor and one patient per experiment, so that batch effects were minimized. At the junction V is shortened by 8 bases and J by 2 bases; bases outside the gene matches: 7. The CDR3, from cysteine to phenylalanine, totals 16 residues. Only CDR3 DNA remains: 48 bases, in frame from the first base. The germline V gene provides CDR1 SNHLY and CDR2 FYNNEI.

The record originates from a study of beta chain features in type 1 diabetes (dated by TCRdb to 2017 to 2018). Broadly, across the study: Mean age, gender distribution, total cell number and subset yield were not different between patients and healthy donors. Regulatory and stem cell-like memory subsets were isolated from only 8 patients and roughly eight healthy donors, whereas naive and central memory subsets came from all 28 donors. In the study, recently diagnosed type 1 diabetes patients and matched healthy donors were compared on the TCRB repertoires of their sorted circulating CD4+ T cell subsets. A total of some 100,000,000 sorted cells were examined across all samples, and a strong correlation was observed between cell number per subset and RNA yield. The study at large found these results: At VDJ recombination sites, type 1 diabetes patients had fewer insertions and more deleted nucleotides, which implies abnormalities in thymic rearrangement. The naive, central memory and regulatory TCRB repertoires appeared to resemble one another more closely among patients than among healthy donors. Only small numbers of individuals were included in the HLA sub-analyses, which left unresolved whether HLA type had any influence on TCRB rearrangement. Type 1 diabetes patients showed a moderate but significant shortening of TCRB CDR3 length in all four CD4+ subsets. Sequencing cDNA rather than genomic DNA could over-represent highly expressing activated cells, although activation and CD3 levels did not differ between groups. PCR may preferentially amplify shorter templates, but because patient and control samples were amplified and corrected together, any resulting skew would affect both groups equally.

The entire isolated RNA was reverse transcribed using the High Capacity cDNA Reverse Transcription Kit, and thus expressed TCRB transcripts were sequenced. Deep immunoSEQ sequencing was applied to naive, central memory and regulatory T cell samples, giving an average of roughly 3.5 million total reads per sample. After sorted cells were lysed in RLT buffer, RNA was extracted with DNase-treated RNeasy Micro or Mini kits, with the choice depending on cell number. To prevent cross-contamination, every cell subset was processed on its own, while patient and healthy donor samples were processed together. The immunoSEQ multiplex PCR was used to amplify TCRB sequences from cDNA, yielding 87-bp fragments that span the CDR3 region. Amplicons were sequenced on the Illumina HiSeq platform. Per the original workflow: PCR bias was computationally corrected using synthetic template baselines, reads within Hamming distance 2 were collapsed, and singletons that could not be merged were discarded. Reads were aligned against IMGT so that V, D and J genes, CDR3 length and insertions or deletions at six rearrangement sites could be assigned. Within each subset, clonotype counts were normalized to the number of sorted cells before true diversity and Gini coefficients were calculated with the tcR R package. The overlap coefficient, calculated on TCRB nucleotide sequences, was used to quantify repertoire sharing. Out-of-frame TCRB sequences from naive cells were analyzed as a proxy for the pre-selection repertoire. TCRdb retrieved this table from immuneACCESS and kept in-frame rearrangements only. Not all clones are present; in checked studies, unresolved V genes account for under half, and no reason is known for the remainder. That table furnishes V, J and clone size, whereas the DNA furnished D and trimming. This sample has around 250,000 clones in its table, and roughly 13% of those were observed once. Together, the top ten hold approximately 0.018% of the sample.

This receptor was obtained from a man between 25 and 39 years old with type 1 diabetes. The chain was built from TRBV2 and TRBJ2-3; TRBD2 fits 13 bases in the junction. The sequenced sample consisted of naive CD4+ T cells from blood. This sample's cell subset or site label indicates: true naive CD4+ T cells. The sequenced DNA: TGTGCCAGCGTCCGGACTAGCGGGGGCCACACAGATACGCAGTATTTT. The encoded protein is CASVRTSGGHTDTQYF.